What follows are 5 T cell receptor beta chains derived from one specimen sequenced in a study of T cell clones after liver transplantation. The repertoire was sequenced with immunoSEQ multiplex PCR; TCRdb's copy has only in-frame clones and lacks some. Of 70,000 to 80,000 clones in the sample, roughly 90% were seen once. Sample: CD4+ T cells from blood, taken before liver transplant. The source of these receptors is a human donor who received a liver transplant.

The chain combines TRBV7-8 with TRBJ1-1; perhaps TRBD1 as D (5 bases). CDR3 size: 15 residues. V was trimmed by 6 bases and J by 1 base, leaving 15 bases between them. CDR1 is SGHVS and CDR2 is FQNEAQ in the germline V gene. CDR3 coding DNA: TGTGCCAGCAGTTTCATTCTTACAGGGAACACTGAAGCTTTCTTT. As protein: CASSFILTGNTEAFF.

The V call is TRBV19, the J call TRBJ2-4, with D uncertain. Germline CDR1 and CDR2: LNHDA and SQIVND (reference sequence). The CDR3 sequence is 16 residues long. The V end was cut by 2 bases, the J end by 1 base, with 12 bases between. The CDR3 sequence is CASSISTQGAKNIQYF. Written as DNA, the CDR3 is TGTGCCAGTAGTATATCGACCCAAGGGGCCAAAAACATTCAGTACTTC.

The chain couples TRBV7-3 to TRBJ1-2; D remains unclear. CDR3 length equals 13 residues. The germline V gene has CDR1 SGHTA and CDR2 FQGTGA. V lost 5 bases and J 2 bases, leaving 9 bases between the germline ends. This CDR3 reads CASSPGRNYGYTF. The DNA of the CDR3 is TGTGCCAGCAGCCCAGGAAGAAACTATGGCTACACCTTC.

This chain joins TRBV4-1 and TRBJ1-2; D perhaps matches TRBD1 (6 bases). Germline V gene lookup returns CDR1 MGHRA and CDR2 YSYEKL. V was cut by 0 bases and J by 1 base, with 12 bases left in between. The CDR3 runs to 16 residues. The DNA of the CDR3 is TGCGCCAGCAGCCAAGATAGCGGGGGCTTTAACTATGGCTACACCTTC. Translated, it gives CASSQDSGGFNYGYTF.

The rearrangement joins TRBV19 to TRBJ1-5; D not resolved. V was clipped by 1 base and J by 0 bases, with 10 bases between them. The CDR3 is made up of 16 amino acids. Germline V gene sequence: CDR1 LNHDA, CDR2 SQIVND (reference sequence). The CDR3 bases are TGTGCCAGTAGTATAGTCGGGGATCTTAGCAATCAGCCCCAGCATTTT. This gives the protein CASSIVGDLSNQPQHF. Using reference TRBV19 and TRBJ1-5 for the parts outside the CDR3, the full variable domain is DGGITQSPKYLFRKEGQNVTLSCEQNLNHDAMYWYRQDPGQGLRLIYYSQIVNDFQKGDIAEGYSVSREKKESFPLTVTSAQKNPTAFYLCASSIVGDLSNQPQHFGDGTRLSIL.